This entry lists 29 T cell receptor beta chains sequenced from one sample in a study of shared clonotypes between healthy human individuals (dated by TCRdb to between 2020 and 2021). The library was produced with the immunoSEQ multiplex PCR assay. TCRdb carries this immuneACCESS record with in-frame sequences only. Its versions omit some clonotypes, under half of them owing to an unresolved V gene in the studies checked, with the rest unexplained. The sample table lists about 640,000 clones, around 72% of them with a count of one. Clones ranked in the top ten supply approximately 2% of the sample. The sequenced material came from memory CD4+ T cells sorted from blood. In the paper's terms, the cell subset or site label means: CD45RA-negative fraction. These receptors were obtained from a woman younger than 45 in good health.

This clone has a handful of counts. The same CDR3 also results from other DNA sequences found in this sample. The chain employs TRBV5-1 and TRBJ2-7; 8 bases are shared with TRBD1. V shed 4 bases, J shed 3 bases, and the junction held 9 bases outside the gene matches. From germline, CDR1 is SGHRS and CDR2 YFSETQ. This CDR3 is built from 15 residues. CDR3 coding DNA: TGCGCCAGCAGCGACCGGACAGGGCCCCTCTACGAGCAGTACTTC. Its translation: CASSDRTGPLYEQYF.

The chain is built from TRBV28 and TRBJ2-7; 11 nucleotides match TRBD2. The CDR3 consists of 14 residues. Unmatched junction bases numbered 3, after V lost 6 bases and J lost 2 bases. Germline V gene lookup returns CDR1 MDHEN and CDR2 SYDVKM. The CDR3 loop reads CASRRLAGTYEQYF. The CDR3, as DNA: TGTGCCAGCAGGCGACTAGCGGGGACCTACGAGCAGTACTTC.

V and J are TRBV5-4 and TRBJ2-3; tentatively, D is TRBD1 or TRBD2 (6 bases each). This CDR3 is built from 16 residues. Germline V lookup: CDR1 SGHNT, CDR2 YYREEE (reference sequence). Trimming took 0 bases from V and 3 from J, leaving 14 bases between them. This CDR3 reads CASSLVSTGRTDTQYF. The CDR3 DNA reads TGTGCCAGCAGCTTGGTGTCAACAGGGAGGACAGATACGCAGTATTTT. The complete variable domain, with remaining parts taken from reference TRBV5-4 and TRBJ2-3, reads ETGVTQSPTHLIKTRGQQVTLRCSSQSGHNTVSWYQQALGQGPQFIFQYYREEENGRGNFPPRFSGLQFPNYSSELNVNALELDDSALYLCASSLVSTGRTDTQYFGPGTRLTVL.

The chain carries TRBV18 and TRBJ2-7; 7 nucleotides agree with TRBD2. The V gene's germline CDR1 is KGHSH and CDR2 LQKENI. The CDR3 contains 18 residues. The V and J ends lost 3 bases and 5 bases, in that order; junction bases with no gene match: 19. The CDR3 nucleotides are TGTGCCAGCTCACCCAGCATTGGAGGAGGCGGTGGGGGGGACGAGCAGTACTTC. Its translation: CASSPSIGGGGGGDEQYF.

The chain couples TRBV19 to TRBJ2-6, with D tentatively TRBD2 (6 bases). The CDR3 is made up of 15 amino acids. The V end was cut by 5 bases, the J end by 0 bases, with 8 bases between. Germline CDR1 is LNHDA and CDR2 is SQIVND (reference sequence). The CDR3 loop is CASSPGVSGANVLTF. In DNA form, the CDR3 reads TGTGCCAGTAGTCCGGGGGTCTCTGGGGCCAACGTCCTGACTTTC.

The chain employs TRBV10-2 and TRBJ2-2; TRBD1 agrees at 7 bases. This CDR3 is built from 13 residues. J was trimmed by 4 bases and V by 6 bases; bases with no gene match: 2. In germline, CDR1 is WSHSY, CDR2 SAAADI. This chain's CDR3 is CASRQGFTGELFF. The CDR3 nucleotides read TGCGCCAGCAGACAGGGGTTCACCGGGGAGCTGTTTTTT.

The chain couples TRBV20-1 to TRBJ1-4; D gene uncertain. Deletions cut 1 base from V and 7 bases from J, with 4 bases between. Germline loops: CDR1 DFQATT, CDR2 SNEGSKA (reference sequence). The CDR3 has 11 amino acids. The CDR3 nucleotides are TGCAGTGCTAGAGTGAGTGAAAAACTGTTTTTT. This gives the protein CSARVSEKLFF.

The chain joins TRBV28 to TRBJ1-4; D is unresolved. The V gene lost 2 bases and the J gene lost 3 bases, with 7 bases spanning the gap. This CDR3 has 14 amino acids. Germline CDR1 reads MDHEN; CDR2 reads SYDVKM. The CDR3 sequence is CASSLAGANEKLFF. DNA of the CDR3: TGTGCCAGCAGTTTAGCCGGGGCTAATGAAAAACTGTTTTTT.

With respect to this clone: Other DNA sequences in this specimen translate into the identical CDR3. The chain joins TRBV28 to TRBJ1-2; 8 bases map to TRBD1. The V and J ends lost 2 bases and 8 bases, in that order; junction bases with no gene match: 4. Germline V CDR1 and CDR2: MDHEN, SYDVKM. The CDR3 totals 13 residues. DNA for the CDR3: TGTGCCAGCAGTTTACAGGGGGCTAGGGGCTACACCTTC. The encoded protein is CASSLQGARGYTF.

V is TRBV14 and J is TRBJ2-5; D is perhaps TRBD2 (5 bases). CDR1 and CDR2 (germline): SGHDN, FVKESK. The CDR3 loop spans 15 amino acids. Trimming removed 2 bases from V and 4 bases from J, with 14 bases in between. CDR3 residues: CASSQWYGNGETQYF. The CDR3 DNA reads TGTGCCAGCAGCCAATGGTACGGGAACGGAGAGACCCAGTACTTC.

The chain recombines TRBV28 with TRBJ2-7, with a tentative D call TRBD2 (6 bases). Germline values: CDR1 MDHEN, CDR2 SYDVKM. The CDR3 loop spans 15 amino acids. The V end was cut by 6 bases, the J end by 0 bases, with 15 bases between. The CDR3 sequence: CASRKSAGSSYEQYF. DNA of the CDR3: TGTGCCAGCAGGAAAAGCGCGGGGAGCTCCTACGAGCAGTACTTC.

The rearrangement joins TRBV18 to TRBJ2-5; D is ambiguous. The CDR3 sequence is 13 residues long. The germline V and J ends were trimmed by 4 bases and 5 bases, with 11 bases remaining between them. From germline, CDR1 is KGHSH and CDR2 LQKENI. CDR3 coding DNA: TGTGCCAGCTCACTCTGGGCGTTGGAGACCCAGTACTTC. Its protein is CASSLWALETQYF. Drawing the rest from reference TRBV18 and TRBJ2-5, the complete variable domain is NAGVMQNPRHLVRRRGQEARLRCSPMKGHSHVYWYRQLPEEGLKFMVYLQKENIIDESGMPKERFSAEFPKEGPSILRIQQVVRGDSAAYFCASSLWALETQYFGPGTRLLVL.

The chain carries TRBV18 and TRBJ1-4; D gene unclear. The V end was cut by 5 bases, the J end by 8 bases, with 15 bases between. CDR1 and CDR2 from the germline V gene are KGHSH and LQKENI. The CDR3 spans 14 residues. This CDR3 is CASSSSSSGEKLFF. CDR3 coding DNA: TGTGCCAGCTCATCTTCATCCTCGGGGGAAAAACTGTTTTTT.

There are a few counts of this clone. The rearrangement uses TRBV5-1 and TRBJ2-7; D uncertain. The V gene's germline CDR1 is SGHRS and CDR2 YFSETQ. V was shortened by 7 bases and J by 6 bases, with 20 bases between the two germline ends. The CDR3 totals 14 residues. CDR3 sequence reads: CASQAWAGVGEQYF. The CDR3 DNA is TGCGCCAGCCAAGCTTGGGCCGGAGTTGGCGAGCAGTACTTC. The whole variable domain, remainder taken from reference TRBV5-1 and TRBJ2-7, is KAGVTQTPRYLIKTRGQQVTLSCSPISGHRSVSWYQQTPGQGLQFLFEYFSETQRNKGNFPGRFSGRQFSNSRSEMNVSTLELGDSALYLCASQAWAGVGEQYFGPGTRLTVT.

The chain employs TRBV7-9 and TRBJ2-2; 7 nucleotides match TRBD1. The ends lost 5 bases at V and 6 bases at J; junction bases unmatched: 15. The germline V gene has CDR1 SEHNR and CDR2 FQNEAQ (reference sequence). The CDR3 spans 17 residues. The CDR3 reads CASSRPPGTENAGELFF. The CDR3 DNA reads as TGTGCCAGCAGCCGACCCCCCGGGACAGAAAATGCCGGGGAGCTGTTTTTT.

This clone was detected ten times or more. The CDR3 protein is CASSLGLAGEVLGRDTQYF. CDR3 nucleotides: TGTGCCAGCAGCTTAGGACTAGCGGGAGAGGTCCTTGGAAGAGATACGCAGTATTTT. The chain combines TRBV11-2 with TRBJ2-3, with 12 bases matching TRBD2. The CDR3 runs 19 residues. Trimming removed 1 base from V and 5 bases from J; junction bases left unmatched: 13. Germline V gene lookup returns CDR1 SGHAT and CDR2 FQNNGV.

The chain is built from TRBV6-4 and TRBJ1-2, with D unresolved. Germline values: CDR1 MRHNA, CDR2 SNTAGT. Trimming took off 0 bases at V and 6 bases at J, with 17 bases between the two ends. CDR3 length: 16 amino acids. This CDR3 reads CASSDSRTAEKDGYTF. CDR3 nucleotide sequence: TGTGCCAGCAGTGACTCGAGAACGGCCGAGAAGGATGGCTACACCTTC.

As concerns this clone: A much larger clone differs by one base, so this may be a read error. The chain carries TRBV6-4 and TRBJ1-5; weak D call: TRBD1 (6 bases). CDR3 size: 14 residues. V gave up 2 bases and J gave up 2 bases, with 7 bases separating them. Germline CDR1 is MRHNA and CDR2 is SNTAGT. CDR3 nucleotides: TGTGCCAGCAGTGACAGGGGGGGCAATCAGCCCCAGCATTTT. Encoded protein: CASSDRGGNQPQHF.

Regarding this clone: The same CDR3 also results from other DNA sequences found in this sample. J is TRBJ2-7 and V is TRBV6-5, with TRBD2 matching over 8 bases. CDR1 and CDR2 from the germline V gene are MNHEY and SVGAGI. The CDR3 spans 14 residues. V trimming: 2 bases; J trimming: 3 bases; junction bases outside the gene matches: 3. CDR3 nucleotides: TGTGCCAGCAGTTACGGACTAGCCAACTACGAGCAGTACTTC. Protein sequence: CASSYGLANYEQYF.

This clone was detected a few times. The rearrangement links TRBV7-2 to TRBJ1-1; the D gene is possibly TRBD1 (5 bases). The ends were cut back, 3 bases at V and 4 bases at J, with 9 bases in the middle. The CDR3 contains 13 residues. CDR1 is SGHTA and CDR2 is FQGNSA in the germline V gene. The DNA of the CDR3 is TGTGCCAGCAGCTTTGAGGGGTTCACTGAAGCTTTCTTT. Its translation: CASSFEGFTEAFF.

The V call is TRBV6-1, the J call TRBJ1-2, with unresolved D. Germline lookup yields CDR1 MNHNS and CDR2 SASEGT. This CDR3 spans 16 amino acids. Between the trimmed V and J ends, which lost 4 bases and 2 bases, there was a span of 17 bases. The CDR3 spells CASSGAPGWFNYGYTF. The CDR3 DNA reads TGTGCCAGCAGTGGAGCCCCCGGGTGGTTCAACTATGGCTACACCTTC.

The V and J genes are TRBV4-2 and TRBJ2-2; 16 bases are a match to TRBD2. V was pared by 3 bases and J by 1 base, with 11 bases of the junction left unmatched. Germline V gives CDR1 LGHNA, CDR2 YNFKEQ. CDR3 length: 21 amino acids. The DNA for the CDR3 is TGTGCCAGCAGCCAGCCTCCGGGACTAGCGGGAGGGAAGGGGAACACCGGGGAGCTGTTTTTT. The encoded protein is CASSQPPGLAGGKGNTGELFF.

V and J are TRBV11-2 and TRBJ2-7; D gene unclear. The CDR3 runs to 11 residues. Germline V gene sequence: CDR1 SGHAT, CDR2 FQNNGV. Trimming cost V 0 bases and J 6 bases, with 3 bases left between them. This chain's CDR3 is CASSLDSEQYF. The CDR3 DNA follows: TGTGCCAGCAGCTTAGATAGCGAGCAGTACTTC. The full variable domain, its missing parts supplied by reference TRBV11-2 and TRBJ2-7, is EAGVAQSPRYKIIEKRQSVAFWCNPISGHATLYWYQQILGQGPKLLIQFQNNGVVDDSQLPKDRFSAERLKGVDSTLKIQPAKLEDSAVYLCASSLDSEQYFGPGTRLTVT.

This chain links TRBV4-1 with TRBJ1-1; 9 bases align to TRBD1. Per germline, CDR1 MGHRA and CDR2 YSYEKL. The V gene end was trimmed by 4 bases and the J gene end by 1 base; junction bases not matched to a gene: 7. CDR3 size: 16 residues. The CDR3 coding sequence is TGCGCCAGCAGCCTTCCGGACAGGGGCCCGAACACTGAAGCTTTCTTT. Its translation: CASSLPDRGPNTEAFF.

This chain uses TRBV18 with TRBJ2-7; no firm D call. The CDR3 sequence is 15 residues long. The germline CDR1 and CDR2 sequences are KGHSH and LQKENI. V dropped 2 bases and J dropped 6 bases, with 17 bases sitting between them. CDR3 protein: CASSPGVERVAEQYF. The DNA for the CDR3 is TGTGCCAGCTCACCAGGGGTGGAAAGGGTGGCCGAGCAGTACTTC.

The genes are TRBV19 and TRBJ1-2, with TRBD1 matching over 8 bases. The CDR3 spans 13 residues. Germline CDR1 reads LNHDA; CDR2 reads SQIVND (reference sequence). Trimming took 6 bases from V and 5 from J; bases not matched to a gene: 5. The CDR3 region has the DNA TGTGCCAGTAGCAGGGGGCTTTCTTATGGCTACACCTTC. Translating it yields CASSRGLSYGYTF.

The V and J genes are TRBV7-9 and TRBJ2-1; TRBD1 agrees at 9 bases. The CDR3 totals 12 residues. Germline loops: CDR1 SEHNR, CDR2 FQNEAQ (reference sequence). The V gene end was trimmed by 4 bases and the J gene end by 12 bases; junction bases not matched to a gene: 4. CDR3 DNA sequence: TGTGCCAGCAGCTCGGGACAGGGTCCGCAGTTCTTC. Encoded protein: CASSSGQGPQFF.

The V gene is TRBV28, the J gene TRBJ2-5, with 7 positions matching TRBD2. This CDR3 region has 13 residues. Germline loops: CDR1 MDHEN, CDR2 SYDVKM. After removal of 3 bases from V and 6 bases from J, the junction contained 4 bases not matched to a gene. CDR3 DNA: TGTGCCAGCAGTTTGGAGGGAGGGAAGACCCAGTACTTC. Encoded protein: CASSLEGGKTQYF. Drawing the rest from reference TRBV28 and TRBJ2-5, the complete variable domain is DVKVTQSSRYLVKRTGEKVFLECVQDMDHENMFWYRQDPGLGLRLIYFSYDVKMKEKGDIPEGYSVSREKKERFSLILESASTNQTSMYLCASSLEGGKTQYFGPGTRLLVL.

V usage is TRBV5-6 and J usage is TRBJ1-2; D ambiguous. This CDR3 region has 15 residues. Germline V lookup: CDR1 SGHDT, CDR2 YYEEEE. Trimming cost V 6 bases and J 8 bases, with 23 bases left between them. CDR3 nucleotides: TGTGCCAGCACTCAAGCGCGGAGTTCGATCCGAGGCTACACCTTC. Translated, it gives CASTQARSSIRGYTF.